This T cell receptor (beta chain) was obtained from a study of T cell clonotyping in hematopoietic cell transplantation (dated by TCRdb to the early 2020s). With regard to the full study: A total of over 130 blood samples were gathered in the study from fewer than 40 consecutive transplant recipients along with their related donors. Patients were recruited between September 2015 and 2017 and followed until September 2020 or death. General study outcomes and caveats: The sample size was limited, and CD4 and CD8 repertoire contributions could not be separated because cells were not sorted. Just a small fraction of recipient repertoires overlapped with donor repertoires, and more than 97% appeared de novo at the given depth. Broader TCR repertoire diversity after transplant was predicted by Inverse Simpson Index values from donors and from recipients before transplant. After transplant, TCR diversity in recipients dropped, and pathologically expanded clonotypes climbed progressively between day 30 and day 180.

TCR beta CDR3 regions were amplified from genomic DNA with the immunoSEQ assay, a bias-controlled multiplex PCR using V- and J-specific primers. In a second PCR step, a proprietary barcode and Illumina adapter sequences were attached to the CDR3 amplicons. An Illumina MiSeq instrument was used for sequencing of the CDR3 libraries. The original methods were these. Export and quality control were handled in immunoSEQ Analyzer 3.0, while downstream analyses relied on R Bioconductor and Immunarch. Only productive rearrangements in the normalized downsampled data set went into calculating the repertoire metrics. Clonotypes larger than 5 templates in the normalized cohort were defined as pathologically expanded. The Inverse Simpson Index was used to measure repertoire diversity. CMV-specificity analyses were carried out on the non-normalized data set to capture all clonotypes. TCRdb took over this immuneACCESS table, retaining in-frame rearrangements with V and J assigned. Such tables are incomplete; in checked studies, under half of the missing clones stem from an unresolved V gene, and the remainder is unexplained. V, J and clone size reflect that table, while D and trimming were determined from the DNA. A total of thousands of clones appear in this sample, about 80% of them only once. The ten largest clones add up to less than 20% of the sample.

Reading the label with the study, this specimen's time point is: 180 days after allo-HCT. Recipient blood was collected about 28 days before transplant and at days 30, 100 and 180 after transplant. Nuclei Lysis Solution was used to extract genomic DNA from fresh or cryopreserved unfractionated peripheral blood mononuclear cells. Based on the germline V gene, the CDR1 and CDR2 sequences are SGHAT and FQNNGV. The CDR3 measures 14 amino acids from cysteine to phenylalanine. The retained sequence is limited to the CDR3, 42 bases, with the frame set at the first base. V gives up 2 bases and J gives up 8 bases, and the segment between their germline ends measures 13 bases. A few counts support this clone. It has no known antigen specificity. Per-base qualities were not stored, and no clone one base away is much larger.

This TCR was sampled from a male patient aged 35-50 years who had an allogeneic stem cell transplant from a related donor, so the T cells may come from the graft donor. Some clones in this sample may be carry-over from other donors' samples. The input for sequencing was PBMCs, taken 180 days after allogeneic stem cell transplant. Recombination joined TRBV11-2 with TRBJ2-1; the D segment is perhaps TRBD1 or TRBD2, each sharing 5 matched bases. The sequenced DNA is TGTGCCAGCAGCTTATGGGGGTTCCGCGATGAGCAGTTCTTC. It is translated as CASSLWGFRDEQFF.